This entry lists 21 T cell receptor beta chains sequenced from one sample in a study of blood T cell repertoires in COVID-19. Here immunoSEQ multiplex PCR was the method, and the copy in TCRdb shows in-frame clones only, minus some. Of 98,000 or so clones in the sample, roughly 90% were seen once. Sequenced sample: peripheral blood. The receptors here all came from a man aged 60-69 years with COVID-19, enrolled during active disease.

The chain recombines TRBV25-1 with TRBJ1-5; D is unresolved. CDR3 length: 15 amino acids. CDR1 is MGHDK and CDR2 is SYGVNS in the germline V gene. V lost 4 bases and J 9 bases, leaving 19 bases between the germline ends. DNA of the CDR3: TGTGCCAGCAGTGGCTTCGTCGGCGAGGGCGGGCCCCAGCATTTT. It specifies CASSGFVGEGGPQHF.

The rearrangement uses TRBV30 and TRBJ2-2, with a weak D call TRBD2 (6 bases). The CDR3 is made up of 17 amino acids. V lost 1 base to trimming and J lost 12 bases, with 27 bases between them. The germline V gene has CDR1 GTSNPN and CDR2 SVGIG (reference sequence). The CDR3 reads CAWSARRDFKSPFQLFF. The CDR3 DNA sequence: TGTGCCTGGAGTGCCCGCCGGGACTTCAAGTCCCCTTTCCAGCTGTTTTTT. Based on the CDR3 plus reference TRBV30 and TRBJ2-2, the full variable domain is SQTIHQWPATLVQPVGSPLSLECTVEGTSNPNLYWYRQAAGRGLQLLFYSVGIGQISSEVPQNLSASRPQDRQFILSSKKLLLSDSGFYLCAWSARRDFKSPFQLFFGEGSRLTVL.

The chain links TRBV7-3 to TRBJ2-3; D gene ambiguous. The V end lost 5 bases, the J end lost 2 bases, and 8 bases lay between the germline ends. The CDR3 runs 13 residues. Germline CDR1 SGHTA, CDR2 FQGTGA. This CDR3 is CASSAKNTDTQYF. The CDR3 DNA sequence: TGTGCCAGCAGCGCTAAGAACACAGATACGCAGTATTTT.

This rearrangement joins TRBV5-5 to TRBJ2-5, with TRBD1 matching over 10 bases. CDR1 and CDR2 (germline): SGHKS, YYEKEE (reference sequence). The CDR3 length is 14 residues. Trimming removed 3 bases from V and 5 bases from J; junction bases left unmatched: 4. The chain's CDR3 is CASSSGQGRETQYF. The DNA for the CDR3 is TGTGCCAGCAGCTCGGGACAGGGGAGGGAGACCCAGTACTTC. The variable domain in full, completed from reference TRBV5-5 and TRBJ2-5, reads DAGVTQSPTHLIKTRGQQVTLRCSPISGHKSVSWYQQVLGQGPQFIFQYYEKEERGRGNFPDRFSARQFPNYSSELNVNALLLGDSALYLCASSSGQGRETQYFGPGTRLLVL.

Here the CDR3 reads CASSPGTGQYYEQYF. In DNA form, the CDR3 reads TGTGCCAGCTCACCAGGAACGGGACAGTACTACGAGCAGTACTTC. The chain joins TRBV18 to TRBJ2-7; 7 bases fit TRBD1. V dropped 2 bases and J dropped 3; count of bases not matched to a gene: 7. The germline V gene encodes CDR1 KGHSH and CDR2 LQKENI. This CDR3 is 15 amino acids long.

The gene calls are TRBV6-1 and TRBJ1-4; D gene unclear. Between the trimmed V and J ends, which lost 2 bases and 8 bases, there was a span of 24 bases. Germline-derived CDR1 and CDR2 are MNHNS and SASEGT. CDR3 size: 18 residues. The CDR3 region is CASSETSVVDPLGEKLFF. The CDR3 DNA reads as TGTGCCAGCAGTGAAACCTCCGTAGTAGATCCCCTAGGAGAAAAACTGTTTTTT.

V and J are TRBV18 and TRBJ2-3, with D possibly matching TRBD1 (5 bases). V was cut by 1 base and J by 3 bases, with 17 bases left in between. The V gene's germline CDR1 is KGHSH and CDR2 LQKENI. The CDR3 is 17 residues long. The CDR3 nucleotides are TGTGCCAGCTCACCACGAACTGCTGGGGCCAAGACAGATACGCAGTATTTT. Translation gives CASSPRTAGAKTDTQYF. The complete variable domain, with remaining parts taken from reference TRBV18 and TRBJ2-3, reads NAGVMQNPRHLVRRRGQEARLRCSPMKGHSHVYWYRQLPEEGLKFMVYLQKENIIDESGMPKERFSAEFPKEGPSILRIQQVVRGDSAAYFCASSPRTAGAKTDTQYFGPGTRLTVL.

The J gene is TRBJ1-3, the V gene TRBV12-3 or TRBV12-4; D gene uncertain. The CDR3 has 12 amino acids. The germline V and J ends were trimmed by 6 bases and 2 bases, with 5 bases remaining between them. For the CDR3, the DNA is TGTGCCAGCAGACCGGCTGGAAACACCATATATTTT. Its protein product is CASRPAGNTIYF.

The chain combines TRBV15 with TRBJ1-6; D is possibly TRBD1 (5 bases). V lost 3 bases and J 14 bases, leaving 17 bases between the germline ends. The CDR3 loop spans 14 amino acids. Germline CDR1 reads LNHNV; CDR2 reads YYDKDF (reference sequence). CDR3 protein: CATSRLVGGNTLHF. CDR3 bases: TGTGCCACCAGCAGGCTGGTCGGGGGTAACACCCTCCACTTT. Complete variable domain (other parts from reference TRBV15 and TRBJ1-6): DAMVIQNPRYQVTQFGKPVTLSCSQTLNHNVMYWYQQKSSQAPKLLFHYYDKDFNNEADTPDNFQSRRPNTSFCFLDIRSPGLGDTAMYLCATSRLVGGNTLHFGNGTRLTVT.

The CDR3 nucleotides are TGTGCCTGGGGGGGACACCCAAATCAGCCCCAGCATTTT. Translation: CAWGGHPNQPQHF. The chain uses TRBV30 and TRBJ1-5; D might be TRBD1 (6 bases). The germline V gene encodes CDR1 GTSNPN and CDR2 SVGIG (reference sequence). Trimming took off 5 bases at V and 4 bases at J, with 12 bases between the two ends. There are 13 residues in the CDR3.

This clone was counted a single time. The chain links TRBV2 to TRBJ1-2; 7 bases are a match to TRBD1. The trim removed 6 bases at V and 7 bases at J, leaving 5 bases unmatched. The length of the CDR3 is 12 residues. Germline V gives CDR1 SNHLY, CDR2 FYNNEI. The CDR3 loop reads CASREQGSGYTF. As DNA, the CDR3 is TGTGCCAGCAGGGAACAGGGGAGTGGCTACACCTTC.

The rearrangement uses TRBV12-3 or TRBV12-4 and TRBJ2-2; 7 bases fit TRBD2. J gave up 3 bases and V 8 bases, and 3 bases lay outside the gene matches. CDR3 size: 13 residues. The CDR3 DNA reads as TGTGCCAGCCGGGGGAGGGACACCGGGGAGCTGTTTTTT. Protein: CASRGRDTGELFF.

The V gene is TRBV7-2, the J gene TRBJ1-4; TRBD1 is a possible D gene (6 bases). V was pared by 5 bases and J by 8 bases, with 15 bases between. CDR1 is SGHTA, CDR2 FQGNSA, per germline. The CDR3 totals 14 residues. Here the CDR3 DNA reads TGTGCCAGCAGCCCGACAGGATCAGGAGAAAAACTGTTTTTT. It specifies CASSPTGSGEKLFF.

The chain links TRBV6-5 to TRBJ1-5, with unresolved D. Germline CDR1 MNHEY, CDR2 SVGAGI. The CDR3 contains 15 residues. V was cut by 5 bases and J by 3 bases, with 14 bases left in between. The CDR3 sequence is CASSRPGAINQPQHF. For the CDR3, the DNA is TGTGCCAGCAGTAGACCCGGAGCCATCAATCAGCCCCAGCATTTT.

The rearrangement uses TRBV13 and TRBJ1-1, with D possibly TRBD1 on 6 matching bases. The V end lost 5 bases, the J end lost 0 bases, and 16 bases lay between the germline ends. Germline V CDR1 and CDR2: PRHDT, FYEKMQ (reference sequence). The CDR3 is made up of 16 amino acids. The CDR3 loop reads CASSPNREGMNTEAFF. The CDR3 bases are TGTGCCAGCAGCCCGAACAGGGAGGGGATGAACACTGAAGCTTTCTTT.

CDR3 residues: CASSYSGTGDEQYF. CDR3 nucleotides: TGTGCCAGCAGCTATAGTGGGACAGGGGACGAGCAGTACTTC. The chain uses TRBV11-2 and TRBJ2-7, with 10 bases lining up with TRBD1. CDR1 is SGHAT, CDR2 FQNNGV, per germline. V lost 4 bases and J lost 5; bases outside the gene matches: 5. The CDR3 spans 14 residues.

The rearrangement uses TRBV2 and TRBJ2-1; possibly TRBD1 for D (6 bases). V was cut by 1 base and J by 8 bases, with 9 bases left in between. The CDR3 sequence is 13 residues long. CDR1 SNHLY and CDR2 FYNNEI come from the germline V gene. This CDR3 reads CASSEEQGDEQFF. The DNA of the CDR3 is TGTGCCAGCAGTGAAGAACAGGGAGATGAGCAGTTCTTC.

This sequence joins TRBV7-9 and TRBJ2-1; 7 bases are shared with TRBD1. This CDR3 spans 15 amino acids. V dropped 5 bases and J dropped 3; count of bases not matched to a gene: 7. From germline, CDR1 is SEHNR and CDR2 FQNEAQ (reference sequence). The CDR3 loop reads CASSPPGQIYNEQFF. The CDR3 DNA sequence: TGTGCCAGCAGCCCCCCGGGACAGATCTACAATGAGCAGTTCTTC.

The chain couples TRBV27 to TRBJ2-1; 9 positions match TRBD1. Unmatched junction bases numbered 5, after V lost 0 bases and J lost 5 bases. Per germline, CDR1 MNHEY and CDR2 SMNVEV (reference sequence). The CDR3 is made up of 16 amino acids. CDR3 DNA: TGTGCCAGCAGTTTATCCGGGACAGGGCCCCACAATGAGCAGTTCTTC. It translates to CASSLSGTGPHNEQFF.

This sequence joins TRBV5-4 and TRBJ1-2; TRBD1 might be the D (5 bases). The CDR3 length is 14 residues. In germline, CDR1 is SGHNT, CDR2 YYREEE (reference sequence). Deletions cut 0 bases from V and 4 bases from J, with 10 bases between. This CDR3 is CASSLDRQPYGYTF. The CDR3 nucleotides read TGTGCCAGCAGCTTGGATAGACAGCCCTATGGCTACACCTTC.

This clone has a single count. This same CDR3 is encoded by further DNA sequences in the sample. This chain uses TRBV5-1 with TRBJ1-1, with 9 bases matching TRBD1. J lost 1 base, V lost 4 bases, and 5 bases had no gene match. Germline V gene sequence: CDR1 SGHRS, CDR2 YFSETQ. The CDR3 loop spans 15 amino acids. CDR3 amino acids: CASSRTGVGNTEAFF. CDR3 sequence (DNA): TGCGCCAGCAGCAGGACAGGGGTCGGGAACACTGAAGCTTTCTTT.